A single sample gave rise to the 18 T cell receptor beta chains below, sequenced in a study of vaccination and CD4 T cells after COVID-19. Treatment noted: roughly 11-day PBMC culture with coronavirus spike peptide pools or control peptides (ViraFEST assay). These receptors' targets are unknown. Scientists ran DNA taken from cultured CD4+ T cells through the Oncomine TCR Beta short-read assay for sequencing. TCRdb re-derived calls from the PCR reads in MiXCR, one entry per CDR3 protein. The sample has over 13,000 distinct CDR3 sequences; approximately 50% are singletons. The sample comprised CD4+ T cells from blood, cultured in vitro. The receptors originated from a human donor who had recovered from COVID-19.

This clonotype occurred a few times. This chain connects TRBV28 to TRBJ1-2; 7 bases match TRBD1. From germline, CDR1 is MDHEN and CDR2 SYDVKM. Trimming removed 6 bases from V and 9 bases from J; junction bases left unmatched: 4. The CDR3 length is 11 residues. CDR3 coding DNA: TGTGCCAGCAGAGGACAGGATCGCTACACCTTC. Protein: CASRGQDRYTF.

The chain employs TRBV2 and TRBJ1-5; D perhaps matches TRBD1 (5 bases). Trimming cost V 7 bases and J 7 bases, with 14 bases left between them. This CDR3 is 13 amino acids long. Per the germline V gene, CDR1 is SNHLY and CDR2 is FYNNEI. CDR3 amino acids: CASTLMGGQPQHF. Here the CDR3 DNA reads TGTGCCAGCACCCTAATGGGGGGACAGCCCCAGCATTTT.

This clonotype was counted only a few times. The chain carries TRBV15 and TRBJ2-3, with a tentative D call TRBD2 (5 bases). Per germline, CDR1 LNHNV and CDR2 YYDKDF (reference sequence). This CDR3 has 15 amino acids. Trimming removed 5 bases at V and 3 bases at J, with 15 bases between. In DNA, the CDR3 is TGTGCCACCAGCGGCGAGCGGATGATAACAGATACGCAGTATTTT. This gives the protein CATSGERMITDTQYF.

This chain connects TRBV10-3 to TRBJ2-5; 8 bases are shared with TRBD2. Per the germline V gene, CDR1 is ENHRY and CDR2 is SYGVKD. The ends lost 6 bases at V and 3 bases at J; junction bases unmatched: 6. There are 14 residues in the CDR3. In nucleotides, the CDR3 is TGTGCCATCAGGGGTAGCGGGAAGGAAGAGACCCAGTACTTC. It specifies CAIRGSGKEETQYF.

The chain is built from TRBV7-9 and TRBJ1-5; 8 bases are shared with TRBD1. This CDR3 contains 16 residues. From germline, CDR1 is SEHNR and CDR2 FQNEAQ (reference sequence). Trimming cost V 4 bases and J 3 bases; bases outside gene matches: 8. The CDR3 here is CASSSYRQGNNQPQHF. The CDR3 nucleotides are TGTGCCAGCAGCTCATATAGACAGGGGAACAATCAGCCCCAGCATTTT.

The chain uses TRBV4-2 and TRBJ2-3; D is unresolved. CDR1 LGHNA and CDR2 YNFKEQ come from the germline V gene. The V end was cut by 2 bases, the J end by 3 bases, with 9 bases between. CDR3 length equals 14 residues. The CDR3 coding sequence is TGTGCCAGCAGCCAAACGGACCGGACAGATACGCAGTATTTT. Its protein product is CASSQTDRTDTQYF.

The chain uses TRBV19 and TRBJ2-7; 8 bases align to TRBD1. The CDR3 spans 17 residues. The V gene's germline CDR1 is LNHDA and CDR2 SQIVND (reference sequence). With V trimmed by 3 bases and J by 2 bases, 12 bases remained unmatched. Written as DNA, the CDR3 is TGTGCCAGTAGTATGCCGGGACAGGCCGGCGGTCCCTACGAGCAGTACTTC. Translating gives CASSMPGQAGGPYEQYF.

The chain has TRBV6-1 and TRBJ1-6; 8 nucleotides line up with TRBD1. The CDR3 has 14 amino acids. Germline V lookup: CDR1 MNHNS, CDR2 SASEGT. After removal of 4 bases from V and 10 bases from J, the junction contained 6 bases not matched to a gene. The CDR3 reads CASSVDRGGSPLHF. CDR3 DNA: TGTGCCAGCAGTGTTGACAGGGGTGGATCACCCCTCCACTTT.

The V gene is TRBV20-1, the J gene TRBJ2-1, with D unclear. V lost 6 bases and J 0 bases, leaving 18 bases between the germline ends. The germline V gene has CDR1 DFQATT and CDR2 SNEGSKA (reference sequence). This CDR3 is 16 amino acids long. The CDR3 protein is CSAMIGGRRSYNEQFF. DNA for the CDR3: TGCAGTGCCATGATAGGTGGCCGGCGCTCCTACAATGAGCAGTTCTTC.

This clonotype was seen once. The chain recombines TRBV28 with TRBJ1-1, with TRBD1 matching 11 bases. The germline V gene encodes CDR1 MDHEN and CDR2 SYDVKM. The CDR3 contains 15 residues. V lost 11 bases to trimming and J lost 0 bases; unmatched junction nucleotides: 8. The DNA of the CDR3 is TGTGCCGTGGAGGACAGGGGGCTCATGAACACTGAAGCTTTCTTT. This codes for CAVEDRGLMNTEAFF.

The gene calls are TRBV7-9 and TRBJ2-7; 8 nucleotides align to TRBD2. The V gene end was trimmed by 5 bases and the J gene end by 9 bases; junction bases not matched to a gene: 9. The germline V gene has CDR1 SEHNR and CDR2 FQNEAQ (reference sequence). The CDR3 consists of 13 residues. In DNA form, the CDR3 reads TGTGCCAGCAGCCTGCACGGGGGGGGCGGGCAGTACTTC. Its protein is CASSLHGGGGQYF.

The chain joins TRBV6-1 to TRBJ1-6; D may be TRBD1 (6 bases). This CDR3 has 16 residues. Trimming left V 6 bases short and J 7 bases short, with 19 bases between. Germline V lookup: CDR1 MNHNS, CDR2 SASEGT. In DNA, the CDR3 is TGTGCCAGCAGAGAACGACCGGACAGCCCAAATTCACCCCTCCACTTT. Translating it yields CASRERPDSPNSPLHF.

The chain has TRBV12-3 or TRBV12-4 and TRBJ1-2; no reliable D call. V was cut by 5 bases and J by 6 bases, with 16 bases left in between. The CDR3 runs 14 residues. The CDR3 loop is CASSPTTREHGYTF. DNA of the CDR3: TGTGCCAGCAGTCCAACCACACGCGAACATGGCTACACCTTC.

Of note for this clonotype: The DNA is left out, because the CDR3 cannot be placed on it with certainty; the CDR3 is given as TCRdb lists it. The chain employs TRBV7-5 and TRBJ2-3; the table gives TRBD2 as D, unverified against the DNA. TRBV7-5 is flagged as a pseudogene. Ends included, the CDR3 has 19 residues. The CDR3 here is CISVPEAIYQGRCTDTQYF.

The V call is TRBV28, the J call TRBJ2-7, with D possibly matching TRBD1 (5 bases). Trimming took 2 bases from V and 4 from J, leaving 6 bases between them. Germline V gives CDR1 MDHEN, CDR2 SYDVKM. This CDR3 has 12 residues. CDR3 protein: CASSLKGYEQYF. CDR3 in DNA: TGTGCCAGCAGTTTAAAGGGGTACGAGCAGTACTTC.

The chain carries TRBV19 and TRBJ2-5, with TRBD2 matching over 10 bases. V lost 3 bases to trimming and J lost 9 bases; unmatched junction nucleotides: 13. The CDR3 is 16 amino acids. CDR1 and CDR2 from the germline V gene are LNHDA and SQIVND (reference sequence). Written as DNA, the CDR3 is TGTGCCAGTAGTATTGATGCATCCCTAGCGGGAGTGGCCCAGTACTTC. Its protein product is CASSIDASLAGVAQYF.

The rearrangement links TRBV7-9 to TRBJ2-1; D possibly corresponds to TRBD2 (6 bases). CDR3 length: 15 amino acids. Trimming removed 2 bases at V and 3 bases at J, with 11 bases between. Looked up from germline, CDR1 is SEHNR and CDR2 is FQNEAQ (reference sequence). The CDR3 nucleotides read TGTGCCAGCAGCTTAATCGGGGGTGGCTACAATGAGCAGTTCTTC. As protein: CASSLIGGGYNEQFF.

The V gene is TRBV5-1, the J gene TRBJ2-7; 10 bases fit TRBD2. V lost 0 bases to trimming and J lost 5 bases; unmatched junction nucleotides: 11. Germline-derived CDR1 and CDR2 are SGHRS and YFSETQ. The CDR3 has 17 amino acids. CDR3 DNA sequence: TGCGCCAGCAGCTTGGCCGGTTCTAGCGGGGGTTCCCACGAGCAGTACTTC. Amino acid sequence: CASSLAGSSGGSHEQYF.